The rows below give T cell receptor beta chains drawn from one sample of a study of OX40 agonist ivuxolimab in advanced cancers. Some clones are missing from TCRdb's copy, which holds only in-frame ones; the method was immunoSEQ multiplex PCR. The sample includes approximately 70,000 clones, around 86% of them seen just once. Sequenced here: CD4+ or CD8+ T cells sorted from blood, sampled in a trial of the OX40 agonist ivuxolimab. The receptors derive from an adult with an advanced solid tumor such as melanoma, head and neck, liver or kidney cancer. CDR3s leave out the opening cysteine and the closing phenylalanine or tryptophan.

J gene: TRBJ1-5
V gene: TRBV6-1
CDR3 protein: ASTRGPNQPQH

J gene: TRBJ2-5
V gene: TRBV28
CDR3 protein: ASSRPGQQETQY

J gene: TRBJ2-7
V gene: TRBV7-2
CDR3 protein: ASSLVVAYEQY

J gene: TRBJ1-1
V gene: TRBV5-1
CDR3 protein: ASSLARGGETQGTEAF

J gene: TRBJ1-2
V gene: TRBV29-1
CDR3 protein: SAGQLNYGYT

J gene: TRBJ1-2
V gene: TRBV5-1
CDR3 protein: ASSPTSRQGGYGYT

J gene: TRBJ2-2
V gene: TRBV28
CDR3 protein: ASSSRLGTNTGELF

J gene: TRBJ1-4
V gene: TRBV28
CDR3 protein: ASSFGGLGKLF

J gene: TRBJ1-5
V gene: TRBV18
CDR3 protein: ASSVDADSSRPQH

J gene: TRBJ2-3
V gene: TRBV7-9
CDR3 protein: ASSFGGRAESDTQY

J gene: TRBJ1-5
V gene: TRBV6-5
CDR3 protein: ASSVGSHQPQH

J gene: TRBJ2-1
V gene: TRBV28
CDR3 protein: ASSFQGTSDNEQF

J gene: TRBJ1-5
V gene: TRBV7-9
CDR3 protein: ASSTTGSNQPQH

J gene: TRBJ2-3
V gene: TRBV5-4
CDR3 protein: ATLRVGRNTDTQY

J gene: TRBJ2-1
V gene: TRBV7-2
CDR3 protein: ASSSGLSTFSYNEQF

J gene: TRBJ2-1
V gene: TRBV2
CDR3 protein: ASSERGAYNEQF

J gene: TRBJ1-2
V gene: TRBV6-5
CDR3 protein: ASRPTGGYGYT

J gene: TRBJ1-2
V gene: TRBV7-2
CDR3 protein: ASSPVLDGYT

J gene: TRBJ2-5
V gene: TRBV5-1
CDR3 protein: ASSSLASETQY

J gene: TRBJ1-2
V gene: TRBV6-6
CDR3 protein: ASSYLRDDGYT

J gene: TRBJ2-1
V gene: TRBV5-6
CDR3 protein: ASSLEVARGNEQF

J gene: TRBJ1-1
V gene: TRBV5-1
CDR3 protein: ASSRAGDTEAF

J gene: TRBJ2-2
V gene: TRBV2
CDR3 protein: ASSGEGRTGELF

J gene: TRBJ1-6
V gene: TRBV25-1
CDR3 protein: ASTGRANSPLH

J gene: TRBJ1-1
V gene: TRBV19
CDR3 protein: ASSRTGIGTAF

J gene: TRBJ1-5
V gene: TRBV19
CDR3 protein: ASSTGTGWFQPQH

J gene: TRBJ2-5
V gene: TRBV5-1
CDR3 protein: ASSPLAKLQETQY

J gene: TRBJ1-6
V gene: TRBV7-9
CDR3 protein: ASSPPGQRKSPLH

J gene: TRBJ1-1
V gene: TRBV6-4
CDR3 protein: ASKDFTGAPRAF

J gene: TRBJ2-7
V gene: TRBV5-1
CDR3 protein: ASSLAVGPYYEQY

J gene: TRBJ2-2
V gene: TRBV11-3
CDR3 protein: ASSLSSGYTGELF

J gene: TRBJ1-3
V gene: TRBV9
CDR3 protein: ASSDRGFSGNTIY

J gene: TRBJ1-2
V gene: TRBV4-3
CDR3 protein: ASSQVTGAFPGYT

J gene: TRBJ1-1
V gene: TRBV18
CDR3 protein: ASSPSFGAEAF

J gene: TRBJ1-2
V gene: TRBV5-1
CDR3 protein: ASSPGQGSDGYT

J gene: TRBJ2-1
V gene: TRBV19
CDR3 protein: ASSITGAAYNEQF

J gene: TRBJ1-1
V gene: TRBV15
CDR3 protein: ATSRAQDSARAF

J gene: TRBJ1-1
V gene: TRBV19
CDR3 protein: ASSIGAGRENTEAF

J gene: TRBJ1-2
V gene: TRBV5-4
CDR3 protein: ASSFPGANYGYT

J gene: TRBJ2-1
V gene: TRBV5-4
CDR3 protein: ASSLYGGVTYNEQF

J gene: TRBJ1-3
V gene: TRBV6-1
CDR3 protein: ASSPYPYSGNTIY

J gene: TRBJ1-2
V gene: TRBV6-5
CDR3 protein: ASSYIRTGGSYGYT

J gene: TRBJ2-2
V gene: TRBV7-2
CDR3 protein: ASSLSRVGAGELF